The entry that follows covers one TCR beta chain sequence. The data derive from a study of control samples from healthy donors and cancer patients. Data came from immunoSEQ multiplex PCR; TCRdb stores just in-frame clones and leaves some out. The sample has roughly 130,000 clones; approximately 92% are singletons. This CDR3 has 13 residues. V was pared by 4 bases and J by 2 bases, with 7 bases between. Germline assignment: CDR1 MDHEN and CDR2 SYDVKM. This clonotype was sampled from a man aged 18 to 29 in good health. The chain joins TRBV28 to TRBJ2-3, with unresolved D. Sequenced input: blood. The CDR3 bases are TGTGCCAGCAGTTCCTCTTTCACAGATACGCAGTATTTT. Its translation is CASSSSFTDTQYF.